This TCR beta chain was found in a study of early T cells in non-severe SARS-CoV-2 infection. Turning to the study itself: Sequencing targeted bulk RNA from unsorted whole blood, leaving chains unpaired. Overall study results and limits: Reliance on VDJdb matching favored anti-spike CD8 responses; private and CD4 specificities were missed.

As concerns this clonotype: What it binds is not known.

Each single cDNA molecule received a unique molecular identifier. One entry per CDR3 protein results from TCRdb running MiXCR on the 5' RACE reads. The data show fewer than 120,000 distinct CDR3 sequences, roughly 12% seen once. This CDR3 region has 13 residues. Trimming removed 4 bases at V and 3 bases at J, with 11 bases between. Per germline, CDR1 SGDLS and CDR2 YYNGEE. The rearrangement uses TRBV9 and TRBJ2-7; D remains ambiguous. Specimen: whole blood, collected at baseline. This clonotype originated in an adult who was a healthcare worker with PCR-confirmed SARS-CoV-2 infection or an uninfected control (not recorded which). CDR3 nucleotides: TGTGCCAGCAGCACTTTCTCCGGCTACGAGCAGTACTTC. Its translation is CASSTFSGYEQYF.